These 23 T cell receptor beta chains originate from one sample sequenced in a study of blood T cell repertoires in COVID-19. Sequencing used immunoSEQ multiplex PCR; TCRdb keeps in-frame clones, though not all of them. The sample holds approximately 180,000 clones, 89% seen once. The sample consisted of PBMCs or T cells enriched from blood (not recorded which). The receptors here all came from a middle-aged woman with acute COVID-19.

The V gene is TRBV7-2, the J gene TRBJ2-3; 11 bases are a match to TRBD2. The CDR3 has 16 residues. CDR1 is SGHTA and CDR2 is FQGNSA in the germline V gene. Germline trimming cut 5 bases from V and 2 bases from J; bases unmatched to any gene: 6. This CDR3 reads CASSLRLAGPTDTQYF. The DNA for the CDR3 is TGTGCCAGCAGCCTTCGACTAGCGGGGCCCACAGATACGCAGTATTTT.

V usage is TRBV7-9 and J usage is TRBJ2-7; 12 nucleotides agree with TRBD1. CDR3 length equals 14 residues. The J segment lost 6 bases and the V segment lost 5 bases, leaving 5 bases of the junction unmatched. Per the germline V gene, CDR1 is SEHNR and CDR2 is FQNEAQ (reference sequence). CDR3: CASSPGTGGVEQYF. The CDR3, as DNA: TGTGCCAGCAGCCCCGGGACAGGGGGCGTCGAGCAGTACTTC.

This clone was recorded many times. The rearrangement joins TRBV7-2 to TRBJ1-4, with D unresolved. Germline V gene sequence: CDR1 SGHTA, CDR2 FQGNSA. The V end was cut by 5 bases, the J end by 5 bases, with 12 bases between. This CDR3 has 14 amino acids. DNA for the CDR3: TGTGCCAGCAGCGCGGGGTTTGCAAATGAAAAACTGTTTTTT. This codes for CASSAGFANEKLFF.

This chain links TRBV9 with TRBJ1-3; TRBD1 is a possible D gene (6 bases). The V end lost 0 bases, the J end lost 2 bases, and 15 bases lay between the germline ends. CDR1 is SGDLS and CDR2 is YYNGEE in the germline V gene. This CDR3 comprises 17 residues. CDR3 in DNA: TGTGCCAGCAGCGTAGGCAACACAGGGCTGGCTGGAAACACCATATATTTT. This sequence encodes CASSVGNTGLAGNTIYF. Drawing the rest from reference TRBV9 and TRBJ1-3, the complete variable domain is DSGVTQTPKHLITATGQRVTLRCSPRSGDLSVYWYQQSLDQGLQFLIQYYNGEERAKGNILERFSAQQFPDLHSELNLSSLELGDSALYFCASSVGNTGLAGNTIYFGEGSWLTVV.

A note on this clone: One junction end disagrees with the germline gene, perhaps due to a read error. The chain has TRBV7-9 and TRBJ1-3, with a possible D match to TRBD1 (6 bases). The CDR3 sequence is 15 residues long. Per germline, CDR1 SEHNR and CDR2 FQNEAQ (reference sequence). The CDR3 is CASSLARGTGNTIYF. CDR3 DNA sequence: TGTGCCAGCAGTTTAGCCAGGGGCACTGGAAACACCATATATTTT.

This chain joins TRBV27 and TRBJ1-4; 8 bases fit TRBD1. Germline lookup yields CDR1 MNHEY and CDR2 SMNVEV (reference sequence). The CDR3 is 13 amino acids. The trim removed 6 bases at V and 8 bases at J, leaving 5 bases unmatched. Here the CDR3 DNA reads TGTGCCAGCAGCAGGGGGCGCGGAGAAAAACTGTTTTTT. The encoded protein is CASSRGRGEKLFF.

CDR3: CASGPGSATDTQYF. The CDR3 DNA is TGTGCTAGTGGACCCGGGAGTGCCACAGATACGCAGTATTTT. The chain uses TRBV12-5 and TRBJ2-3; a possible D gene is TRBD2 (6 bases). With 6 bases removed from V and 2 bases from J, the gap between germline ends came to 12 bases. The CDR3 runs to 14 residues. CDR1 and CDR2 (germline): LGHNT, FRNRAP.

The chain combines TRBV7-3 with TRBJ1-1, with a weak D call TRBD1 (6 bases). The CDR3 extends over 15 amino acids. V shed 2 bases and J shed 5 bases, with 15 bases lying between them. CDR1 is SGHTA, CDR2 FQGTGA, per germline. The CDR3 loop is CASSLGGARGTEAFF. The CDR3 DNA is TGTGCCAGCAGCTTAGGGGGGGCGAGAGGAACTGAAGCTTTCTTT.

CDR3 region: CASSLTKGGGAARGTGELFF. In nucleotides, the CDR3 is TGTGCCAGCAGCCTAACCAAAGGTGGTGGAGCCGCTCGAGGCACCGGGGAGCTGTTTTTT. The chain links TRBV7-6 to TRBJ2-2; D is unclear. Trimming took 5 bases from V and 4 from J, leaving 29 bases between them. Germline values: CDR1 SGHVS, CDR2 FNYEAQ. This CDR3 comprises 20 residues.

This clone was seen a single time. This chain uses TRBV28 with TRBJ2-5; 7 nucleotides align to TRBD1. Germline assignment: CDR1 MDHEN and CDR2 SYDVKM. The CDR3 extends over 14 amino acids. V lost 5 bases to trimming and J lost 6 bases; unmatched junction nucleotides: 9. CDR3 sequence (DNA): TGTGCCAGCAGTCAGGACAGGACTCGAAAGACCCAGTACTTC. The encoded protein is CASSQDRTRKTQYF.

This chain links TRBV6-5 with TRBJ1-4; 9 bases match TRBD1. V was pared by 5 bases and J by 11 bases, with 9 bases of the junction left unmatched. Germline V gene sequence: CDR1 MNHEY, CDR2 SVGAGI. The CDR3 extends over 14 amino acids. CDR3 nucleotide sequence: TGTGCCAGCAGTCCCGGGACAGGGTCGGGGAAACTGTTTTTT. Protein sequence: CASSPGTGSGKLFF.

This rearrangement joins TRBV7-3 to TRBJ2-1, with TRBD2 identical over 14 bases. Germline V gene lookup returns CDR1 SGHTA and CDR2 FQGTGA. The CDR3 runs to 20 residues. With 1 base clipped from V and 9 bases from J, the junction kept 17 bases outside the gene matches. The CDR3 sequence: CASSLIPSRLAGGPIGEQFF. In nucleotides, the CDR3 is TGTGCCAGCAGCTTAATCCCAAGCCGACTAGCGGGAGGGCCAATTGGTGAGCAGTTCTTC.

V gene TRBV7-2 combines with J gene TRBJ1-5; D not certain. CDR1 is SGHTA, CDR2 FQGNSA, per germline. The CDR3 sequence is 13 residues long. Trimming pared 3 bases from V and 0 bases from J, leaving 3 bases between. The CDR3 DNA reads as TGTGCCAGCAGCTTTATTAGCAATCAGCCCCAGCATTTT. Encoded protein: CASSFISNQPQHF.

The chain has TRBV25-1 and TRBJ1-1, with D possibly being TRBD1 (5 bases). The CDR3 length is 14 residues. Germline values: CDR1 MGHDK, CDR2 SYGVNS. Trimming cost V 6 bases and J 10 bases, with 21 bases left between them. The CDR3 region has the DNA TGTGCCAGCAGAGACACATCCAGGGAAGGATTAGCTTTCTTT. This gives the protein CASRDTSREGLAFF.

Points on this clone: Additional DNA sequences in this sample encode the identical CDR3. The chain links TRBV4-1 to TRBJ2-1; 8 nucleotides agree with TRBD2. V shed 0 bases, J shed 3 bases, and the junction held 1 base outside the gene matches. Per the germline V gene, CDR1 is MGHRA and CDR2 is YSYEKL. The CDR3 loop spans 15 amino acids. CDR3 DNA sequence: TGCGCCAGCAGCCAAGAACTAGCGGACTACAATGAGCAGTTCTTC. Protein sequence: CASSQELADYNEQFF.

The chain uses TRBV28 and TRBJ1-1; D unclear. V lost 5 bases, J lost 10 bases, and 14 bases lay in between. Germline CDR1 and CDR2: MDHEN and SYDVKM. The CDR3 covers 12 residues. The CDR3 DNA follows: TGTGCCAGCAGTCCCAGGCCGGTCGGAGCTTTCTTT. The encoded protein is CASSPRPVGAFF. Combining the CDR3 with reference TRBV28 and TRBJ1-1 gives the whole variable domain DVKVTQSSRYLVKRTGEKVFLECVQDMDHENMFWYRQDPGLGLRLIYFSYDVKMKEKGDIPEGYSVSREKKERFSLILESASTNQTSMYLCASSPRPVGAFFGQGTRLTVV.

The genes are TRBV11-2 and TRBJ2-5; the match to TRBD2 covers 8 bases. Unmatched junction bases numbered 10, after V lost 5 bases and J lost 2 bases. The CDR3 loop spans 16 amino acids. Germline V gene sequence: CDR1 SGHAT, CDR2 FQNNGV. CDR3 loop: CASSRLAGKLQETQYF. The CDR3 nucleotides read TGTGCCAGCAGCCGTTTAGCGGGGAAGCTGCAAGAGACCCAGTACTTC.

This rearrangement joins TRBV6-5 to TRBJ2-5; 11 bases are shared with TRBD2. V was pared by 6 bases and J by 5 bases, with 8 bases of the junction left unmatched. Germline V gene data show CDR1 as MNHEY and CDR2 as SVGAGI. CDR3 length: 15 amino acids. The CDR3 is CASRPSGGRRETQYF. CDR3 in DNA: TGTGCCAGCAGACCTAGCGGGGGGCGAAGGGAGACCCAGTACTTC.

The CDR3 coding sequence is TGTGCCAGCAGTTACGCGGCAGGGGGAACCCCTCGCGGCTACACCTTC. This codes for CASSYAAGGTPRGYTF. This chain joins TRBV6-5 and TRBJ1-2; 7 bases fit TRBD1. V lost 2 bases and J lost 8; bases outside the gene matches: 14. This CDR3 has 16 amino acids. Germline V gene sequence: CDR1 MNHEY, CDR2 SVGAGI.

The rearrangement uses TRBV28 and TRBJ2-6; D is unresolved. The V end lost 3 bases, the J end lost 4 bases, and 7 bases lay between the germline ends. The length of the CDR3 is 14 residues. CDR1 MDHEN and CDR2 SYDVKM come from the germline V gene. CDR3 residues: CASSFLSGANVLTF. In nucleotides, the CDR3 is TGTGCCAGCAGTTTTTTAAGCGGGGCCAACGTCCTGACTTTC.

This CDR3 is CARSRPISGGGNQPQHF. CDR3 nucleotide sequence: TGTGCCAGAAGCCGGCCGATTAGCGGAGGCGGCAATCAGCCCCAGCATTTT. The chain employs TRBV5-3 and TRBJ1-5, with unresolved D. TRBV5-3 falls under the ORF class, with uncertain function. The germline V and J ends were trimmed by 4 bases and 2 bases, with 19 bases remaining between them. The CDR3 is made up of 17 amino acids.

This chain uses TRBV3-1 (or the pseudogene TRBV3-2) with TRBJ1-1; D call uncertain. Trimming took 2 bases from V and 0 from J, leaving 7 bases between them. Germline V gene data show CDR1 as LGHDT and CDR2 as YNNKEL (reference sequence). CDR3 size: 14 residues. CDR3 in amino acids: CASSQHSMNTEAFF. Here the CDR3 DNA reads TGTGCCAGCAGCCAACACAGCATGAACACTGAAGCTTTCTTT.

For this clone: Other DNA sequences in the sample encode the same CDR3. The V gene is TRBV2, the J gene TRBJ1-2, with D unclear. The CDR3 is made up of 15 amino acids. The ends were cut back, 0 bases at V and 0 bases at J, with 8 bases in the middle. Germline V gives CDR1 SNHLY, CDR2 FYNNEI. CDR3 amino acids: CASSEARGANYGYTF. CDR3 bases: TGTGCCAGCAGTGAAGCACGCGGAGCTAACTATGGCTACACCTTC.